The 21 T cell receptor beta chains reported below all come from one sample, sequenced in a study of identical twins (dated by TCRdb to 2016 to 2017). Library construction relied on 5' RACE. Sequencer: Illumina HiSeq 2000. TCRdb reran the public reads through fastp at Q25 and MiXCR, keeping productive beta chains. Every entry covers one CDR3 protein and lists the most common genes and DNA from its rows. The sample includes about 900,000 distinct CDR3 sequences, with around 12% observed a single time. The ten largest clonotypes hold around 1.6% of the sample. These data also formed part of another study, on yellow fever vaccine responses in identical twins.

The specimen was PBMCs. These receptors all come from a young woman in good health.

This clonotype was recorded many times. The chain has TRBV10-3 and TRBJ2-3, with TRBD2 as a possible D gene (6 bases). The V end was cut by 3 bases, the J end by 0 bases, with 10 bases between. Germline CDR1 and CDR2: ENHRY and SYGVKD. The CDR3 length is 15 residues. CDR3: CAISDGRPSTDTQYF. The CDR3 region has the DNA TGTGCCATCAGTGACGGGAGACCTAGCACAGATACGCAGTATTTT.

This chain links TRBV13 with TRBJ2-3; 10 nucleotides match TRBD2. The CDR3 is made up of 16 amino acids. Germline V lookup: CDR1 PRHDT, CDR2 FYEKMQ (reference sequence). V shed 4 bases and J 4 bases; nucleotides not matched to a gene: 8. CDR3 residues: CASSSKGLAAADTQYF. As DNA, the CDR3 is TGTGCCAGCAGCTCAAAAGGACTAGCGGCCGCAGATACGCAGTATTTT.

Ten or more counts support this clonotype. The CDR3 reads CASSLAIGTYEQYV. The CDR3 nucleotides are TGCGCCAGCAGCTTGGCCATCGGAACTTACGAGCAGTACGTC. The chain uses TRBV5-1 and TRBJ2-7; D remains unclear. The V gene's germline CDR1 is SGHRS and CDR2 YFSETQ. V shed 0 bases and J shed 4 bases, with 11 bases lying between them. The CDR3 sequence is 14 residues long.

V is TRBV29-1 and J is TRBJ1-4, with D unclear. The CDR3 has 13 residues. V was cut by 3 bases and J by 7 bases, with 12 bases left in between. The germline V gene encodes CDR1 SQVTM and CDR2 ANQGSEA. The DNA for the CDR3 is TGCAGCGTTGATACGCAGGTCGGTGAAAAACTGTTTTTT. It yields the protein CSVDTQVGEKLFF.

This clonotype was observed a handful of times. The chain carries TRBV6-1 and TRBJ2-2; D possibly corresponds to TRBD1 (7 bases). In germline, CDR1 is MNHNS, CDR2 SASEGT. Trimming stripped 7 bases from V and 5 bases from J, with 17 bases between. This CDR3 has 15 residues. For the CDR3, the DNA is TGTGCCAGCATTCCATCAGGGGGGTGGACCGGGGAGCTGTTTTTT. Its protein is CASIPSGGWTGELFF.

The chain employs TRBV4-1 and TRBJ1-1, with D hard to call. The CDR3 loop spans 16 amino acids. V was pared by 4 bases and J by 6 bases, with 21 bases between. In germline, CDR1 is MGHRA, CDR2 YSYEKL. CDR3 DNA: TGCGCCAGCAGCCCAATGAGAGCCGGGCCGGGCTCTGAAGCTTTCTTT. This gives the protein CASSPMRAGPGSEAFF.

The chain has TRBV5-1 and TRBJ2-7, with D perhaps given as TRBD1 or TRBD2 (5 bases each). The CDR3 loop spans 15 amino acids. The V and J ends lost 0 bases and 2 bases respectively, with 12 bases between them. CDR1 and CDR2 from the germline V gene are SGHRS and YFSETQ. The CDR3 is CASSLEGRRTYEQYF. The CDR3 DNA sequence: TGCGCCAGCAGCTTGGAGGGACGGCGTACCTACGAGCAGTACTTC.

The CDR3 spells CASSLASILETDTQYF. In DNA, the CDR3 is TGCGCCAGCAGCTTGGCCAGTATCCTAGAGACAGATACGCAGTATTTT. The rearrangement links TRBV5-1 to TRBJ2-3, with D uncertain. V was clipped by 0 bases and J by 3 bases, with 14 bases between them. Germline CDR1 and CDR2: SGHRS and YFSETQ. The CDR3 totals 16 residues.

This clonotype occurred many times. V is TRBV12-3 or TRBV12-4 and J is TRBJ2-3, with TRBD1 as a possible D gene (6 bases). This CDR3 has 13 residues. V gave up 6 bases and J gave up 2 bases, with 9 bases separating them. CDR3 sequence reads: CASSLGHTDTQYF. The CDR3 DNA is TGTGCCAGCAGCCTGGGACACACAGATACGCAGTATTTT.

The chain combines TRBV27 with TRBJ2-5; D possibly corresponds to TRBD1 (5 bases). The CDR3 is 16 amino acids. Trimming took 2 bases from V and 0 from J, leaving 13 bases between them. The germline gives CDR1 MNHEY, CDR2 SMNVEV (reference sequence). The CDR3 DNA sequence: TGTGCCAGCAGTTTAAGCGCCAGGGCAAACCAAGAGACCCAGTACTTC. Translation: CASSLSARANQETQYF.

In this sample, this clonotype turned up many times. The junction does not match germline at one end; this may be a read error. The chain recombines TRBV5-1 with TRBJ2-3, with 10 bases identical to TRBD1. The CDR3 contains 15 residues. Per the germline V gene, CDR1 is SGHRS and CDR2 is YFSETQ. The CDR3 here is CASSLGQGPTDTQYF. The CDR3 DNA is TGTGCCAGCAGCTTGGGACAGGGGCCCACAGATACGCAGTATTTT.

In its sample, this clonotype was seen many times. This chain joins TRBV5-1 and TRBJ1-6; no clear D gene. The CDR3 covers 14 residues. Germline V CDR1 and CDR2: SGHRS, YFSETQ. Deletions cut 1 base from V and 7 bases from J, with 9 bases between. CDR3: CASSLTNGNSPLHF. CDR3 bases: TGCGCCAGCAGCTTGACCAACGGGAATTCACCCCTCCACTTT. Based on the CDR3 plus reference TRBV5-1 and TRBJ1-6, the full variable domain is KAGVTQTPRYLIKTRGQQVTLSCSPISGHRSVSWYQQTPGQGLQFLFEYFSETQRNKGNFPGRFSGRQFSNSRSEMNVSTLELGDSALYLCASSLTNGNSPLHFGNGTRLTVT.

DNA for the CDR3: TGTGCCAGCAGCCCTAACAGGGACGAGACCCAGTACTTC. This codes for CASSPNRDETQYF. J is TRBJ2-5 and V is TRBV7-2, with D tentatively TRBD1 (6 bases). The ends were cut back, 5 bases at V and 5 bases at J, with 12 bases in the middle. Germline lookup yields CDR1 SGHTA and CDR2 FQGNSA. The CDR3 covers 13 residues.

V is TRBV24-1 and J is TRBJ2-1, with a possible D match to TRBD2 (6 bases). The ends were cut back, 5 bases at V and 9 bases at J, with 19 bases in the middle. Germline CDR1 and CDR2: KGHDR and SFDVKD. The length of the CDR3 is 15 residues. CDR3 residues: CATSAPPGGFGEQFF. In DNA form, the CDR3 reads TGTGCCACCAGTGCCCCGCCTGGGGGGTTCGGTGAGCAGTTCTTC.

CDR3 residues: CASSSPGSRGNEQFF. The CDR3 region has the DNA TGTGCCAGCAGCTCTCCGGGTTCGCGGGGCAATGAGCAGTTCTTC. The chain carries TRBV6-1 and TRBJ2-1, with a weak D call TRBD2 (6 bases). Trimming removed 6 bases from V and 6 bases from J, with 18 bases in between. The CDR3 sequence is 15 residues long. Germline V lookup: CDR1 MNHNS, CDR2 SASEGT.

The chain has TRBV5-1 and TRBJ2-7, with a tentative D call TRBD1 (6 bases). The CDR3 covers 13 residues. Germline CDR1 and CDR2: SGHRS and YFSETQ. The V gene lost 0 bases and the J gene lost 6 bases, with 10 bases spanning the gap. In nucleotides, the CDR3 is TGCGCCAGCAGCTTGGTTGGGACATCCGAGCAGTACGTC. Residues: CASSLVGTSEQYV.

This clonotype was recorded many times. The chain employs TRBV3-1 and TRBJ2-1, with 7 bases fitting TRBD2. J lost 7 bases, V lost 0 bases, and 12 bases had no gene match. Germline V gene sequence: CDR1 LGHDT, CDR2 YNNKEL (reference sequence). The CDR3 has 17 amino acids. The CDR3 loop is CASSQELGRGENNEQFF. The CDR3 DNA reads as TGTGCCAGCAGCCAAGAGTTAGGGAGGGGCGAGAATAATGAGCAGTTCTTC.

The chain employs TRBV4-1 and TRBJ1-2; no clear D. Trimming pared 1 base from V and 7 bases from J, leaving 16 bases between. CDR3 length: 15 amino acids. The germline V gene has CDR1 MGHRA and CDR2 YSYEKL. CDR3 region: CASSQVIERRGGYTF. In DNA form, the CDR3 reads TGCGCCAGCAGCCAAGTGATAGAACGGCGGGGTGGCTACACCTTC.

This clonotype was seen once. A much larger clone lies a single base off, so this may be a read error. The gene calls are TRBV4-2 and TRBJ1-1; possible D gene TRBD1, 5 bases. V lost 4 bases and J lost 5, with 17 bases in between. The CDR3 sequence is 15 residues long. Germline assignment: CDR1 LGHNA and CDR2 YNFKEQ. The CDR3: CASSPFDKGRTEAFF. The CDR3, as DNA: TGTGCCAGCAGCCCTTTCGACAAGGGGAGGACTGAAGCTTTCTTT.

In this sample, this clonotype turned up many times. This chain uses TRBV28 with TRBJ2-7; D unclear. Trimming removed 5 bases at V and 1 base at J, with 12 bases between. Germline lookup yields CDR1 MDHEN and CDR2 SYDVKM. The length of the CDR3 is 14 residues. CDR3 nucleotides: TGTGCCAGCAGTAATGTGGCAGGTTCCTACGAGCAGTACTTC. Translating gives CASSNVAGSYEQYF. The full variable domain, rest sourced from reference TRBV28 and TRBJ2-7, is DVKVTQSSRYLVKRTGEKVFLECVQDMDHENMFWYRQDPGLGLRLIYFSYDVKMKEKGDIPEGYSVSREKKERFSLILESASTNQTSMYLCASSNVAGSYEQYFGPGTRLTVT.

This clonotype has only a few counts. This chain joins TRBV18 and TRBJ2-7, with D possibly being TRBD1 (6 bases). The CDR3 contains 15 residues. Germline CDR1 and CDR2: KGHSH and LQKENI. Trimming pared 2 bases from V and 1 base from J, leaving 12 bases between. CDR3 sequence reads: CASSPTAGDSYEQYV. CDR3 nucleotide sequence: TGTGCCAGCTCACCAACGGCAGGGGATTCCTACGAGCAGTACGTC.